What follows are 15 T cell receptor beta chains derived from one specimen sequenced in a study of T cells after yellow fever vaccination. TCRdb ran MiXCR on the 5' RACE reads and lists one entry per CDR3 protein. Found here are 300,000 to 400,000 distinct CDR3 sequences, around 8.1% of them singletons; the top ten hold 15% to 20%. The sequenced sample was PBMCs, obtained roughly 45 days after the first yellow fever vaccination. The origin of the receptors is a man younger than 35 who received the YFV17D yellow fever vaccine.

The chain has TRBV18 and TRBJ2-1; D possibly corresponds to TRBD2 (6 bases). V lost 3 bases and J 4 bases, leaving 13 bases between the germline ends. The germline V gene encodes CDR1 KGHSH and CDR2 LQKENI. The CDR3 runs 15 residues. CDR3 amino acids: CASSPGAGPYNEQFF. The CDR3 bases are TGTGCCAGCTCACCCGGGGCGGGACCGTACAATGAGCAGTTCTTC.

This chain links TRBV5-1 with TRBJ2-3; 10 nucleotides align to TRBD2. Unmatched junction bases numbered 10, after V lost 7 bases and J lost 5 bases. The CDR3 runs to 15 residues. In germline, CDR1 is SGHRS, CDR2 YFSETQ. CDR3 in amino acids: CASGRAGGQGDTQYF. In nucleotides, the CDR3 is TGCGCCAGCGGTCGAGCGGGGGGGCAGGGAGATACGCAGTATTTT.

This clonotype was seen a few times. The genes are TRBV4-3 and TRBJ2-2; D gene uncertain. Trimming pared 0 bases from V and 4 bases from J, leaving 9 bases between. The germline V gene has CDR1 LGHNA and CDR2 YSLEER. The CDR3 consists of 15 residues. The CDR3 here is CASSQDSTVTGELFF. CDR3 nucleotides: TGCGCCAGCAGCCAAGATTCCACGGTCACCGGGGAGCTGTTTTTT.

The rearrangement uses TRBV5-1 and TRBJ2-3, with D maybe TRBD2 (5 bases). Germline V CDR1 and CDR2: SGHRS, YFSETQ. The CDR3 runs 13 residues. V shed 3 bases and J shed 5 bases, with 10 bases lying between them. CDR3 in amino acids: CASSSAAGDTQYF. CDR3 nucleotide sequence: TGCGCCAGCAGCTCCGCCGCGGGAGATACGCAGTATTTT.

This clonotype has only a few counts. The V and J genes are TRBV14 and TRBJ2-3, with TRBD2 identical over 7 bases. With 4 bases clipped from V and 2 bases from J, the junction kept 9 bases outside the gene matches. The CDR3 consists of 16 residues. Germline-derived CDR1 and CDR2 are SGHDN and FVKESK. The CDR3 coding sequence is TGTGCCAGCAGCCGTCATGCTCGGGGGGTCACAGATACGCAGTATTTT. Translating gives CASSRHARGVTDTQYF.

The rearrangement uses TRBV5-1 and TRBJ2-1; tentatively, D is TRBD2 (7 bases). Trimming shortened V by 6 bases and J by 9 bases, and 25 bases separated the two germline ends. CDR1 is SGHRS, CDR2 YFSETQ, per germline. This CDR3 has 16 residues. CDR3 DNA: TGCGCCAGCACCCTTGGAGGGGGGGGCCGTCGCGGTGAGCAGTTCTTC. It codes for CASTLGGGGRRGEQFF.

This clonotype was observed a few times. V and J are TRBV19 and TRBJ2-1; 11 nucleotides line up with TRBD1. The CDR3 loop spans 16 amino acids. From germline, CDR1 is LNHDA and CDR2 SQIVND (reference sequence). V lost 2 bases to trimming and J lost 6 bases; unmatched junction nucleotides: 6. CDR3 sequence reads: CASSIPGQGGGNEQFF. As DNA, the CDR3 is TGTGCCAGTAGTATACCGGGACAGGGGGGAGGCAATGAGCAGTTCTTC.

This clonotype was seen a handful of times. The gene calls are TRBV5-4 and TRBJ2-7; D perhaps matches TRBD1 (6 bases). CDR3 size: 16 residues. CDR1 and CDR2 (germline): SGHNT, YYREEE (reference sequence). Trimming took off 2 bases at V and 3 bases at J, with 18 bases between the two ends. The CDR3 DNA reads TGTGCCAGCAGCTTCAGGGACAAGACCGAAAACTACGAGCAGTACTTC. Encoded protein: CASSFRDKTENYEQYF.

This clonotype showed up just a few times. The V and J genes are TRBV5-1 and TRBJ2-3; TRBD2 matches 8 bases. The ends lost 4 bases at V and 2 bases at J; junction bases unmatched: 9. The CDR3 is 16 residues long. Germline values: CDR1 SGHRS, CDR2 YFSETQ. This chain's CDR3 is CASSPLSGGNTDTQYF. CDR3 sequence (DNA): TGCGCCAGCAGCCCCCTGAGCGGGGGTAACACAGATACGCAGTATTTT.

The rearrangement links TRBV20-1 to TRBJ2-3; D possibly uses TRBD1 or TRBD2 (5 bases each). V dropped 6 bases and J dropped 8 bases, with 12 bases sitting between them. Germline CDR1 DFQATT, CDR2 SNEGSKA (reference sequence). The length of the CDR3 is 11 residues. CDR3 sequence: CSARPGPTQYF. CDR3 DNA sequence: TGCAGTGCAAGACCGGGGCCTACGCAGTATTTT.

This clonotype was picked up a small number of times. V gene TRBV7-2 combines with J gene TRBJ2-7, with D possibly matching TRBD1 (5 bases). Trimming stripped 3 bases from V and 3 bases from J, with 12 bases between. Germline CDR1 reads SGHTA; CDR2 reads FQGNSA. CDR3 length: 14 amino acids. The CDR3 nucleotides read TGTGCCAGCAGCTTTGGTGGGGCCGTCTACGAGCAGTACTTC. Translated, it gives CASSFGGAVYEQYF.

This clonotype was seen a handful of times. The V and J genes are TRBV4-3 and TRBJ1-3, with unresolved D. There are 13 residues in the CDR3. The germline V gene has CDR1 LGHNA and CDR2 YSLEER. Trimming removed 2 bases at V and 3 bases at J, with 5 bases between. The CDR3 nucleotides read TGCGCCAGCAGCCAACGCCATGGAAACACCATATATTTT. Residues: CASSQRHGNTIYF.

The genes are TRBV5-1 and TRBJ2-1, with no clear D. CDR3 size: 12 residues. V lost 0 bases, J lost 8 bases, and 6 bases lay in between. Germline CDR1 reads SGHRS; CDR2 reads YFSETQ. The CDR3 protein is CASSLARDEQFF. In nucleotides, the CDR3 is TGCGCCAGCAGCTTGGCTCGCGATGAGCAGTTCTTC. The entire variable domain, with the rest obtained from reference TRBV5-1 and TRBJ2-1, is as follows: KAGVTQTPRYLIKTRGQQVTLSCSPISGHRSVSWYQQTPGQGLQFLFEYFSETQRNKGNFPGRFSGRQFSNSRSEMNVSTLELGDSALYLCASSLARDEQFFGPGTRLTVL.

This clonotype has only a few counts. V usage is TRBV5-1 and J usage is TRBJ1-5; 10 bases match TRBD1. The CDR3 has 14 residues. Germline V gene data show CDR1 as SGHRS and CDR2 as YFSETQ. Trimming removed 9 bases from V and 8 bases from J; junction bases left unmatched: 11. The CDR3 DNA reads TGCGCCACCTCAAGGGGACAGGGGAAAAAGCCCCAGCATTTT. It is translated as CATSRGQGKKPQHF. Combining the CDR3 with reference TRBV5-1 and TRBJ1-5 gives the whole variable domain KAGVTQTPRYLIKTRGQQVTLSCSPISGHRSVSWYQQTPGQGLQFLFEYFSETQRNKGNFPGRFSGRQFSNSRSEMNVSTLELGDSALYLCATSRGQGKKPQHFGDGTRLSIL.

The table lists this clonotype with a few counts. The V gene is TRBV7-6, the J gene TRBJ2-3; 8 positions agree with TRBD2. The CDR3 consists of 16 residues. Germline trimming cut 5 bases from V and 7 bases from J; bases unmatched to any gene: 14. Germline-derived CDR1 and CDR2 are SGHVS and FNYEAQ. CDR3 DNA sequence: TGTGCCAGCAGCCGCGACCCGGGACTAGGAAGAAATACGCAGTATTTT. Its protein is CASSRDPGLGRNTQYF.